This TCR beta chain derives from a study of CD8 T cells in ankylosing spondylitis. Using quantitative 5'-RACE with molecular barcodes, the authors made TCR beta libraries. TCRdb redid the calling of the 5' RACE reads with MiXCR, one entry per CDR3 protein. The sample consists of tens of thousands of distinct CDR3 sequences, approximately 30% of them appearing once. CDR1 is DFQATT, CDR2 SNEGSKA, per germline (reference sequence). The trim removed 4 bases at V and 2 bases at J, leaving 5 bases unmatched. The CDR3 runs 14 residues. This chain links TRBV20-1 with TRBJ2-3; 8 bases match TRBD2. What was sequenced was blood, either unsorted or a sorted T cell fraction (not recorded which). The origin of this receptor is a male donor with ankylosing spondylitis or in good health (not recorded which). The CDR3 sequence: CSATTGGNTDTQYF. The CDR3 coding sequence is TGCAGTGCTACAACGGGAGGGAACACAGATACGCAGTATTTT.